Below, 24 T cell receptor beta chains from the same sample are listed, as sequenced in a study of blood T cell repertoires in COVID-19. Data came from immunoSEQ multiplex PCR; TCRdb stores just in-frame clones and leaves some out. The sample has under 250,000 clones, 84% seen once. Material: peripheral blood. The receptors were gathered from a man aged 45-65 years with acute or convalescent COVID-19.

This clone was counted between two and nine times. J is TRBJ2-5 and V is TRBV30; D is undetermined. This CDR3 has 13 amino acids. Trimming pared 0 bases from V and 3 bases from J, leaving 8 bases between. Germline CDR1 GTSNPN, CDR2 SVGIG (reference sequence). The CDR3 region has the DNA TGTGCCTGGAGTGTATACGCGAAAGAGACCCAGTACTTC. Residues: CAWSVYAKETQYF.

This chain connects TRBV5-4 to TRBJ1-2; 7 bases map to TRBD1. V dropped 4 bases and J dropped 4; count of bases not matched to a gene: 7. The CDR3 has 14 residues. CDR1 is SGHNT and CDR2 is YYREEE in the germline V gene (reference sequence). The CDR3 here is CASSGTEPLYGYTF. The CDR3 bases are TGTGCCAGCAGCGGGACAGAACCTCTCTATGGCTACACCTTC.

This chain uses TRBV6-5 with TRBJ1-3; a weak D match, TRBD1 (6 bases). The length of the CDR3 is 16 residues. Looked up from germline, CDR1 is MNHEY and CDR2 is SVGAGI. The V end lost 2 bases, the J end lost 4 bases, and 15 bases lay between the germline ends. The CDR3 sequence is CASSYGPQGRGNTIYF. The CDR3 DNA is TGTGCCAGCAGTTACGGTCCCCAGGGGCGGGGAAACACCATATATTTT.

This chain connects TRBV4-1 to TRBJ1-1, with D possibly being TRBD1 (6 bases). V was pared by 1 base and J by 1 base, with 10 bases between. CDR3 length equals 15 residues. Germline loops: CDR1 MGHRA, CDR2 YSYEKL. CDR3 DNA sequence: TGCGCCAGCAGCCAAGGGCCAGGGGAGAACACTGAAGCTTTCTTT. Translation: CASSQGPGENTEAFF.

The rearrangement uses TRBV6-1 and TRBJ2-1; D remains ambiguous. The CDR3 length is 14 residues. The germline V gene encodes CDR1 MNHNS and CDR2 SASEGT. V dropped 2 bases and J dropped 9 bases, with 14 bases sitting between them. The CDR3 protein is CASSEPPWAGEQFF. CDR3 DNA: TGTGCCAGCAGTGAACCTCCCTGGGCTGGTGAGCAGTTCTTC.

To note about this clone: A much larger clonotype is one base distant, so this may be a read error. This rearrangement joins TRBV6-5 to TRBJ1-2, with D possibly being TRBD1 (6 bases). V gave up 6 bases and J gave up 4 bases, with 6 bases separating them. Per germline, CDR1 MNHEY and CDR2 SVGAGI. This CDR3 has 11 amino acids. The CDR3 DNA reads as TGTGCCAGCAGGGACAGCTATGGCTACACCTTC. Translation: CASRDSYGYTF.

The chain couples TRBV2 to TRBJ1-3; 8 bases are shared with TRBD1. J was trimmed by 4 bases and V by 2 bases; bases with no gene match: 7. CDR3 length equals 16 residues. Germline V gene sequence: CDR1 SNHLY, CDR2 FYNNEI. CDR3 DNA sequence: TGTGCCAGCAGTGAATTTCGGTCAGGGGGCGGAAACACCATATATTTT. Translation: CASSEFRSGGGNTIYF.

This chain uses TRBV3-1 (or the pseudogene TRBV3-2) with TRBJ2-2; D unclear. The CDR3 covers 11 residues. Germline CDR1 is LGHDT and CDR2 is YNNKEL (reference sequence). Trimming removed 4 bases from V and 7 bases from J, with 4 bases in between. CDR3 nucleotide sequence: TGTGCCAGCAGCCCCCTCGGGGAGCTGTTTTTT. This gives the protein CASSPLGELFF.

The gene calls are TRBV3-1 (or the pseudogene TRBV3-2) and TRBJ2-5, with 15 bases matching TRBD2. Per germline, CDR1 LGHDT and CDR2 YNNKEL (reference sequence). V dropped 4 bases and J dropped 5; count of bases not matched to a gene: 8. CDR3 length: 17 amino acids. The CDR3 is CASSPGLAGGNGETQYF. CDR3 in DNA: TGTGCCAGCAGCCCCGGACTAGCGGGGGGGAATGGGGAGACCCAGTACTTC.

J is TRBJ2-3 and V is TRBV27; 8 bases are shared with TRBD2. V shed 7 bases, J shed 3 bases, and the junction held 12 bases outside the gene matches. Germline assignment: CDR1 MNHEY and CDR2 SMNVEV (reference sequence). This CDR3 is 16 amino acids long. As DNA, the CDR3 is TGTGCCAGCACCGACCCGAGAGCGGGAGCGACAGATACGCAGTATTTT. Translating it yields CASTDPRAGATDTQYF.

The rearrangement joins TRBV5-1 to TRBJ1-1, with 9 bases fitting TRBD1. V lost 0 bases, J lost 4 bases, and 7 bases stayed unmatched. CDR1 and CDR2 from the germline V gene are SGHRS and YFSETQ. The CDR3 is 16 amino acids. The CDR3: CASSLEGTGSVTEAFF. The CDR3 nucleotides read TGCGCCAGCAGCTTGGAGGGGACAGGGAGTGTCACTGAAGCTTTCTTT.

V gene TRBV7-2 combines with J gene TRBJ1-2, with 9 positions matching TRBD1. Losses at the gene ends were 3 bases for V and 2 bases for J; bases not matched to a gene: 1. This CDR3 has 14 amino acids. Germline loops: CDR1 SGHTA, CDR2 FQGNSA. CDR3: CASSLGTGNYGYTF. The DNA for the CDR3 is TGTGCCAGCAGCTTGGGGACAGGGAACTATGGCTACACCTTC.

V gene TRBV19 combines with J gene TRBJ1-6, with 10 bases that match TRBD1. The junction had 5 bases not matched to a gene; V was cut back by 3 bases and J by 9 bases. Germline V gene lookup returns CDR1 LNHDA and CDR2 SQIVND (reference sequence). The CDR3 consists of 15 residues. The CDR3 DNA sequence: TGTGCCAGTAGTATGAGACAGGGGGCTCTTTCACCCCTCCACTTT. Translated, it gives CASSMRQGALSPLHF.

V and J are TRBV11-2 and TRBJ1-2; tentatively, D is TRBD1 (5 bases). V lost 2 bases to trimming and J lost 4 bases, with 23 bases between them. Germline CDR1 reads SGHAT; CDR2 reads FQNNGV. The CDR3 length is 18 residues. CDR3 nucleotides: TGTGCCAGCAGCTTAACCCCCTACGGACAAGAGCTGATCTATGGCTACACCTTC. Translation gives CASSLTPYGQELIYGYTF. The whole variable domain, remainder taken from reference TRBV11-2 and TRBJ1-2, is EAGVAQSPRYKIIEKRQSVAFWCNPISGHATLYWYQQILGQGPKLLIQFQNNGVVDDSQLPKDRFSAERLKGVDSTLKIQPAKLEDSAVYLCASSLTPYGQELIYGYTFGSGTRLTVV.

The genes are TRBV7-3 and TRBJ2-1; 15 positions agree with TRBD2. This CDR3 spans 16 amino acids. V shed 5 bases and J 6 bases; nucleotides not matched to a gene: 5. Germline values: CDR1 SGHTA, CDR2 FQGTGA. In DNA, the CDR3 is TGTGCCAGCAGCCGCGGACTAGCGGGAGGGGGCAATGAGCAGTTCTTC. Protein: CASSRGLAGGGNEQFF.

In nucleotides, the CDR3 is TGTGCCAGTAGTGGGGGACAGGGGAGAAAACTGTTTTTT. It encodes CASSGGQGRKLFF. The rearrangement joins TRBV19 to TRBJ1-4; TRBD1 agrees at 10 bases. This CDR3 region has 13 residues. Germline V lookup: CDR1 LNHDA, CDR2 SQIVND (reference sequence). Germline trimming cut 5 bases from V and 10 bases from J; bases unmatched to any gene: 4.

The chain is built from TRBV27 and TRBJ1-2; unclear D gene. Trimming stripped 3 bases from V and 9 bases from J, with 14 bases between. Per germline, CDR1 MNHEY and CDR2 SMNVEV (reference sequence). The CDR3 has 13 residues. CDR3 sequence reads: CASSFSRYGSYTF. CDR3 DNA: TGTGCCAGCAGTTTCTCCCGGTACGGGAGCTACACCTTC.

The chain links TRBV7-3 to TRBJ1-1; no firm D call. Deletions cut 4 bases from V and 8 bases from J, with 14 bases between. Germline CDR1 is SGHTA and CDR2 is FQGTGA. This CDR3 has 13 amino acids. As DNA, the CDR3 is TGTGCCAGCAGCTCTATGGGTAGCACGGAAGCTTTCTTT. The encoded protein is CASSSMGSTEAFF.

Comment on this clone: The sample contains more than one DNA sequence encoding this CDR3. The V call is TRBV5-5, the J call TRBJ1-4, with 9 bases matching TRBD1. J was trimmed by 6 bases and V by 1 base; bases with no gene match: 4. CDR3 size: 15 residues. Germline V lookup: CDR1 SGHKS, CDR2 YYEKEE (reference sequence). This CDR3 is CASSLTGGGDEKLFF. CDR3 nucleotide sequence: TGTGCCAGCAGCTTGACAGGGGGCGGGGATGAAAAACTGTTTTTT.

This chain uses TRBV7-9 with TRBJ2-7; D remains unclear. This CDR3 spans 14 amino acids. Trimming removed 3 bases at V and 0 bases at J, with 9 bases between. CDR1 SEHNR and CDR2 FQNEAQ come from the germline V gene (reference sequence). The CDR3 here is CASSFETLSYEQYF. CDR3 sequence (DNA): TGTGCCAGCAGCTTTGAGACACTCTCCTACGAGCAGTACTTC. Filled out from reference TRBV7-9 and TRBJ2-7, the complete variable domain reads DTGVSQNPRHKITKRGQNVTFRCDPISEHNRLYWYRQTLGQGPEFLTYFQNEAQLEKSRLLSDRFSAERPKGSFSTLEIQRTEQGDSAMYLCASSFETLSYEQYFGPGTRLTVT.

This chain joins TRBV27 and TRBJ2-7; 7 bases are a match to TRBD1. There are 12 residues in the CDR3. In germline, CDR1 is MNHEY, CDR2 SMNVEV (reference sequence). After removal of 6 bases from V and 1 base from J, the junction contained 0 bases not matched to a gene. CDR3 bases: TGTGCCAGCAGGGGACAGTCCTACGAGCAGTACTTC. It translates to CASRGQSYEQYF.

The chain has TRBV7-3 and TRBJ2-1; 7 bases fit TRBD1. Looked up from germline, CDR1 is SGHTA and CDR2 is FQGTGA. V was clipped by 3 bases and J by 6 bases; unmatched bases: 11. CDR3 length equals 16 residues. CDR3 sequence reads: CASSFPRQGVANEQFF. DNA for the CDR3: TGTGCCAGCAGCTTTCCAAGACAGGGTGTTGCCAATGAGCAGTTCTTC.

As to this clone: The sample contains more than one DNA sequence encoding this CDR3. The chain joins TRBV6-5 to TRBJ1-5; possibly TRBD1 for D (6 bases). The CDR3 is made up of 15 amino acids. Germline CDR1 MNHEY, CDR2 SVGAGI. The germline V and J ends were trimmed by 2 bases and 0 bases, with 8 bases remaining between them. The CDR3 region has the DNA TGTGCCAGCAGTTACGGACAGTATAGCAATCAGCCCCAGCATTTT. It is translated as CASSYGQYSNQPQHF.

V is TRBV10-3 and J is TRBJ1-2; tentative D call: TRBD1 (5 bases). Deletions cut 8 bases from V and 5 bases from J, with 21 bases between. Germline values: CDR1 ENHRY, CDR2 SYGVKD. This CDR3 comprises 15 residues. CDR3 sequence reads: CAIDLRELGLYGYTF. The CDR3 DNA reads TGTGCCATCGATCTCAGGGAGCTGGGACTATATGGCTACACCTTC.